Shown below are 20 T cell receptor beta chains from a single sample sequenced in a study of cytomegalovirus exposure and HLA in healthy donors. With 60 Vbeta and 13 Jbeta primers, the PCR was carried out. Using immunoSEQ multiplex PCR, the repertoire was profiled, and TCRdb retains in-frame clones only, with some absent. The data show 95,000 to 100,000 clones, with 76% seen just once and around 4% held by the top ten. Sequencing used PBMCs. The receptor source for this set is a man aged 35 to 55 in good health and CMV-seronegative.

The chain employs TRBV7-8 and TRBJ1-1, with 7 bases matching TRBD1. This CDR3 comprises 16 residues. Germline V gives CDR1 SGHVS, CDR2 FQNEAQ. The junction had 5 bases not matched to a gene; V was cut back by 0 bases and J by 1 base. CDR3 in amino acids: CASSLAAAGGNTEAFF. The CDR3 DNA is TGTGCCAGCAGCTTAGCTGCGGCAGGGGGGAACACTGAAGCTTTCTTT.

The chain carries TRBV30 and TRBJ2-2; 11 positions agree with TRBD2. The CDR3 sequence is 14 residues long. CDR1 and CDR2 (germline): GTSNPN, SVGIG (reference sequence). Trimming at V came to 4 bases and at J to 6 bases, leaving 4 bases not matched to a gene. Here the CDR3 reads CAWTSGGSAGELFF. DNA for the CDR3: TGTGCCTGGACTAGCGGGGGGTCGGCCGGGGAGCTGTTTTTT.

V is TRBV28 and J is TRBJ2-3; tentatively, D is TRBD2 (5 bases). Germline assignment: CDR1 MDHEN and CDR2 SYDVKM. The ends were cut back, 5 bases at V and 5 bases at J, with 5 bases in the middle. This CDR3 contains 11 residues. CDR3 DNA sequence: TGTGCCAGCAGTACTAGAGATACGCAGTATTTT. Its translation is CASSTRDTQYF.

Concerning this clone itself: The junction does not match germline at one end; this may be a read error. J is TRBJ2-4 and V is TRBV7-9, with D hard to call. Germline CDR1 and CDR2: SEHNR and FQNEAQ (reference sequence). CDR3 length equals 14 residues. The CDR3 loop reads CSSSLELAKNIQYF. The CDR3 DNA reads as TGTTCCAGCAGCTTAGAACTAGCCAAAAACATTCAGTACTTC.

This clone has a handful of counts. The gene calls are TRBV2 and TRBJ1-4; D not certain. This CDR3 has 13 residues. The V end lost 3 bases, the J end lost 5 bases, and 7 bases lay between the germline ends. Germline-derived CDR1 and CDR2 are SNHLY and FYNNEI. This CDR3 is CASSDGLNEKLFF. CDR3 DNA: TGTGCCAGCAGTGACGGGTTGAATGAAAAACTGTTTTTT.

V gene TRBV7-9 combines with J gene TRBJ1-3, with TRBD1 as a possible D gene (6 bases). V was cut by 5 bases and J by 3 bases, with 14 bases left in between. Germline V gives CDR1 SEHNR, CDR2 FQNEAQ (reference sequence). This CDR3 has 15 residues. This chain's CDR3 is CASSQLQGGGNTIYF. The CDR3, as DNA: TGTGCCAGCAGCCAGTTACAGGGCGGTGGAAACACCATATATTTT.

The sample holds a few counts of this clone. V is TRBV13 and J is TRBJ1-1; a weak D match, TRBD1 (5 bases). Germline CDR1 PRHDT, CDR2 FYEKMQ (reference sequence). The CDR3 contains 13 residues. The ends were cut back, 10 bases at V and 1 base at J, with 13 bases in the middle. The CDR3 sequence: CATQIRGNTEAFF. For the CDR3, the DNA is TGTGCCACCCAGATTAGGGGGAACACTGAAGCTTTCTTT.

The CDR3 DNA reads TGTGCCAGCAGCCAAGTCGGGAAAGGGGTGTTGCAGGGGAGCACTGAAGCTTTCTTT. This gives the protein CASSQVGKGVLQGSTEAFF. The chain has TRBV14 and TRBJ1-1; D is perhaps TRBD1 (6 bases). CDR3 size: 19 residues. Looked up from germline, CDR1 is SGHDN and CDR2 is FVKESK. Trimming cost V 1 base and J 4 bases, with 25 bases left between them.

The gene calls are TRBV29-1 and TRBJ2-5; D unclear. Germline CDR1 reads SQVTM; CDR2 reads ANQGSEA. Trimming stripped 3 bases from V and 0 bases from J, with 8 bases between. The CDR3 totals 13 residues. CDR3 nucleotides: TGCAGCGTTGATAGTAGTAACCAAGAGACCCAGTACTTC. This translates into CSVDSSNQETQYF.

The rearrangement uses TRBV7-6 and TRBJ1-3, with 10 bases fitting TRBD1. The CDR3 has 15 residues. CDR1 and CDR2 (germline): SGHVS, FNYEAQ. V gave up 5 bases and J gave up 4 bases; unmatched junction bases: 5. CDR3 DNA: TGTGCCAGCAGCCTGGGACAGGGGCGAGGAAACACCATATATTTT. Translation: CASSLGQGRGNTIYF.

V gene TRBV6-5 combines with J gene TRBJ1-1, with 11 bases fitting TRBD1. Germline V gene sequence: CDR1 MNHEY, CDR2 SVGAGI. V was clipped by 2 bases and J by 4 bases; unmatched bases: 0. CDR3 size: 14 residues. CDR3 loop: CASSYGTGGTEAFF. DNA of the CDR3: TGTGCCAGCAGTTACGGGACAGGGGGCACTGAAGCTTTCTTT.

This clone was seen just once. V gene TRBV6-1 combines with J gene TRBJ1-2, with D possibly matching TRBD1 (5 bases). This CDR3 region has 13 residues. CDR1 is MNHNS and CDR2 is SASEGT in the germline V gene. V dropped 1 base and J dropped 3 bases, with 6 bases sitting between them. Written as DNA, the CDR3 is TGTGCCAGCAGTGAAGTCAGGGACTATGGCTACACCTTC. Translation: CASSEVRDYGYTF.

Only a few counts were recorded for this clone. This sequence joins TRBV9 and TRBJ1-1; TRBD1 might be the D (6 bases). This CDR3 has 12 amino acids. The germline CDR1 and CDR2 sequences are SGDLS and YYNGEE. V was clipped by 4 bases and J by 8 bases, with 12 bases between them. DNA of the CDR3: TGTGCCAGCAGCTCCATGGACAGAGAAGCTTTCTTT. Its protein is CASSSMDREAFF.

The chain carries TRBV7-2 and TRBJ1-3, with a weak D call TRBD1 (5 bases). The germline V gene encodes CDR1 SGHTA and CDR2 FQGNSA. With 2 bases removed from V and 6 bases from J, the gap between germline ends came to 26 bases. CDR3 length: 19 residues. CDR3 in DNA: TGTGCCAGCAGCTTATTGGGGGGTATAATAAGGTCACCTGAAAACACCATATATTTT. Protein: CASSLLGGIIRSPENTIYF.

The chain has TRBV6-1 and TRBJ2-7; D remains ambiguous. Germline V gene data show CDR1 as MNHNS and CDR2 as SASEGT. This CDR3 is built from 15 residues. V lost 0 bases, J lost 4 bases, and 13 bases lay in between. In DNA form, the CDR3 reads TGTGCCAGCAGTGAAGCGCGTAATAAGGAGTACGAGCAGTACTTC. Translation gives CASSEARNKEYEQYF.

The V and J genes are TRBV2 and TRBJ2-1; D is undetermined. The CDR3 is made up of 14 amino acids. From germline, CDR1 is SNHLY and CDR2 FYNNEI. V lost 6 bases and J 6 bases, leaving 15 bases between the germline ends. The CDR3 bases are TGTGCCAGCAGCCCCCAAGGATCGGGCAATGAGCAGTTCTTC. It yields the protein CASSPQGSGNEQFF.

The gene calls are TRBV28 and TRBJ2-3; possibly TRBD2 for D (6 bases). Trimming removed 6 bases from V and 3 bases from J, with 16 bases in between. The CDR3 is made up of 15 amino acids. Germline loops: CDR1 MDHEN, CDR2 SYDVKM. The CDR3 coding sequence is TGTGCCAGCAGCTCCCTCGGGGGTGGGACAGATACGCAGTATTTT. Translated: CASSSLGGGTDTQYF.

V and J are TRBV6-5 and TRBJ1-3; D gene ambiguous. Looked up from germline, CDR1 is MNHEY and CDR2 is SVGAGI. This CDR3 is built from 13 residues. The ends were cut back, 6 bases at V and 4 bases at J, with 10 bases in the middle. The CDR3 DNA follows: TGTGCCAGCAGGGTGAATGGCGGAAACACCATATATTTT. Translation gives CASRVNGGNTIYF.

Only a few counts were recorded for this clone. V and J are TRBV27 and TRBJ2-1; 10 bases fit TRBD2. The CDR3 length is 15 residues. The germline V gene has CDR1 MNHEY and CDR2 SMNVEV (reference sequence). V was pared by 6 bases and J by 0 bases, with 2 bases of the junction left unmatched. For the CDR3, the DNA is TGTGCCAGCAGAAGCGGGGGGGCCTCCTACAATGAGCAGTTCTTC. Amino acid sequence: CASRSGGASYNEQFF.

The CDR3 protein is CASSTTGEDNSPLHF. As DNA, the CDR3 is TGTGCCAGCAGTACCACAGGGGAGGATAATTCACCCCTCCACTTT. The chain links TRBV28 to TRBJ1-6; 7 bases align to TRBD1. The CDR3 has 15 amino acids. V lost 5 bases to trimming and J lost 5 bases; unmatched junction nucleotides: 6. The V gene's germline CDR1 is MDHEN and CDR2 SYDVKM.